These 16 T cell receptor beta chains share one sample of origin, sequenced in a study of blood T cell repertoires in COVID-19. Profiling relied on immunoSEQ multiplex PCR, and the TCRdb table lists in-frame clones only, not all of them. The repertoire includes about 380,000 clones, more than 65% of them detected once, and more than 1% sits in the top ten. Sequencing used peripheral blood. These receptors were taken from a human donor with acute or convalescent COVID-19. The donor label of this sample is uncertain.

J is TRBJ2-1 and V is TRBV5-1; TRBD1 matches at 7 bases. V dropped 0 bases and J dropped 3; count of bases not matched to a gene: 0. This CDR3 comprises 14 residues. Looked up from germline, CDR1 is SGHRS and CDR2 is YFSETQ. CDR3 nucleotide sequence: TGCGCCAGCAGCTTGGGACAGGGCTACAATGAGCAGTTCTTC. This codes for CASSLGQGYNEQFF.

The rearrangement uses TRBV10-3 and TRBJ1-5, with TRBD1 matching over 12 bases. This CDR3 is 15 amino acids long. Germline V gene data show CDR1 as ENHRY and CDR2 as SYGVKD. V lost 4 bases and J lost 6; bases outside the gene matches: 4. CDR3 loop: CAISGGTGGGQPQHF. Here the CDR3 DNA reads TGTGCCATCAGTGGGGGGACAGGGGGCGGTCAGCCCCAGCATTTT.

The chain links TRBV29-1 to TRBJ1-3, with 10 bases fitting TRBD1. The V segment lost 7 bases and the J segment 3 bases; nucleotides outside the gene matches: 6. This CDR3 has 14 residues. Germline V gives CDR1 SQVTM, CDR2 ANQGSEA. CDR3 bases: TGCAGCGCCCGACAGGGGGCTGGTGGAAACACCATATATTTT. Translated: CSARQGAGGNTIYF.

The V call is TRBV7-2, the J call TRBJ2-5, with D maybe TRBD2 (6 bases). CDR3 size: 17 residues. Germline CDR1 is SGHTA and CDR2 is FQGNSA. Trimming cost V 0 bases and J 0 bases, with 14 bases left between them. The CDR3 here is CASSLARGGVYQETQYF. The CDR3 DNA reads TGTGCCAGCAGCTTAGCCCGGGGAGGAGTGTACCAAGAGACCCAGTACTTC.

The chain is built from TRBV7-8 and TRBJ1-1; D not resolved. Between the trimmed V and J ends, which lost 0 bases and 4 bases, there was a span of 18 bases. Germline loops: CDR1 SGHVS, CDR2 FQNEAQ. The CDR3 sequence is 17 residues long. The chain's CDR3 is CASSLANNRGPGTEAFF. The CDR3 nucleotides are TGTGCCAGCAGCTTAGCGAATAATCGCGGGCCCGGCACTGAAGCTTTCTTT.

CDR3 sequence reads: CASSLTAVNTGELFF. CDR3 DNA sequence: TGCGCCAGCAGCCTTACAGCGGTGAACACCGGGGAGCTGTTTTTT. This rearrangement joins TRBV5-1 to TRBJ2-2; TRBD2 might be the D (5 bases). Germline assignment: CDR1 SGHRS and CDR2 YFSETQ. The CDR3 consists of 15 residues. V lost 4 bases to trimming and J lost 1 base, with 11 bases between them.

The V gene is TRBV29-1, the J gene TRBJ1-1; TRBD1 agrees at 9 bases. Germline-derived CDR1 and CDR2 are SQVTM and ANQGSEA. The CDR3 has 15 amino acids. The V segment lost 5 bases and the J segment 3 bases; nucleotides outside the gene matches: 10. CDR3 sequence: CSVIDRGVAYTEAFF. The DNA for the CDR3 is TGCAGCGTTATAGACAGGGGGGTAGCGTACACTGAAGCTTTCTTT.

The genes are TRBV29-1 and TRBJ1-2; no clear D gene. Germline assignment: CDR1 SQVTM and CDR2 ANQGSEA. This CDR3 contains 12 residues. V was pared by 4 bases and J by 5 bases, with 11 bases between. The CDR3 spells CSVGEGRYGYTF. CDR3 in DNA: TGCAGCGTTGGGGAAGGGAGGTATGGCTACACCTTC. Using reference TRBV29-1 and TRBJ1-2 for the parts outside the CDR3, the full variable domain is SAVISQKPSRDICQRGTSLTIQCQVDSQVTMMFWYRQQPGQSLTLIATANQGSEATYESGFVIDKFPISRPNLTFSTLTVSNMSPEDSSIYLCSVGEGRYGYTFGSGTRLTVV.

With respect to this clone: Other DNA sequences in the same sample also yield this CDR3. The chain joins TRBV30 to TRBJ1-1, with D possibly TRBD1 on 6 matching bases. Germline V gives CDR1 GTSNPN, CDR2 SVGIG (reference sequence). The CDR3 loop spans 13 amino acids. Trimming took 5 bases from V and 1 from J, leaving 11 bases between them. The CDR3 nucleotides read TGTGCCTGGTCGGGACACCCGAACACTGAAGCTTTCTTT. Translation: CAWSGHPNTEAFF.

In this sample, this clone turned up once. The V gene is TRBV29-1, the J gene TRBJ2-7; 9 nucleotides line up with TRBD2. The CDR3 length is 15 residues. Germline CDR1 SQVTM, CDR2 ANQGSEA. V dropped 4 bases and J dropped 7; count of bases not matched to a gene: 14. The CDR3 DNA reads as TGCAGCGTTGGAGCTCCTGCGGGAGGGCCGGGGGAGCAGTACTTC. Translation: CSVGAPAGGPGEQYF.

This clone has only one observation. CDR3 in DNA: TGTGCCAGCAGCCAAGGGGTTCAGGGGGCTTATTCACCCCTCCACTTT. This encodes CASSQGVQGAYSPLHF. The rearrangement joins TRBV3-1 (or the pseudogene TRBV3-2) to TRBJ1-6, with TRBD1 identical over 8 bases. This CDR3 has 16 amino acids. J lost 8 bases, V lost 1 base, and 7 bases had no gene match. Germline loops: CDR1 LGHDT, CDR2 YNNKEL (reference sequence).

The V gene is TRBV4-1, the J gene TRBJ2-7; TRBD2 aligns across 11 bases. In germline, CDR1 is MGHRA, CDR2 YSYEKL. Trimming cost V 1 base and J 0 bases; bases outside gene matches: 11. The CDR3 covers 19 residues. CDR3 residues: CASSQASSGGSPSSYEQYF. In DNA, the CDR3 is TGCGCCAGCAGCCAAGCTTCTAGCGGGGGGTCTCCCAGCTCCTACGAGCAGTACTTC.

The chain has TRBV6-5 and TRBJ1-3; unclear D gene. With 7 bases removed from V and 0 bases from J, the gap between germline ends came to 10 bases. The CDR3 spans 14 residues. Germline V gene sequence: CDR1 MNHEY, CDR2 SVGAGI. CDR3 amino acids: CASIPTISGNTIYF. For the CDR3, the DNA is TGTGCCAGCATACCAACTATCTCTGGAAACACCATATATTTT.

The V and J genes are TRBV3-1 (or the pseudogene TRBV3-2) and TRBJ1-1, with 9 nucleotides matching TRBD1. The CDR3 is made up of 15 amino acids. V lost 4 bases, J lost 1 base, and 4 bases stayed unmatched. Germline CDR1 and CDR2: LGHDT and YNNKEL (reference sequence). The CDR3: CASSRSDRGNTEAFF. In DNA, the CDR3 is TGTGCCAGCAGCCGATCGGACAGGGGGAACACTGAAGCTTTCTTT.

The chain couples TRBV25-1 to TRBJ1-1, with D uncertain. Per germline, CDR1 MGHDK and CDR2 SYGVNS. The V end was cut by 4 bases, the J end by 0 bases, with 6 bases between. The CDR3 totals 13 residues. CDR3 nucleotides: TGTGCCAGCAGTGCAACAGTGAACACTGAAGCTTTCTTT. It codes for CASSATVNTEAFF.

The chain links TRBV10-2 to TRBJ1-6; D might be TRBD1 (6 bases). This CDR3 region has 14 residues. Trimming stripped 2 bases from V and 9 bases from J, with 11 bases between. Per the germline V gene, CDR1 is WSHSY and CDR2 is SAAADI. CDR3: CASSETGMGSPLHF. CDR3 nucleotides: TGCGCCAGCAGTGAGACAGGGATGGGTTCACCCCTCCACTTT.